This T cell receptor (beta chain) was retrieved from a study of blood T cell repertoires in COVID-19. Study as a whole: Donors in the United States, Italy and Spain gave samples during acute or convalescent COVID-19.

Some clones are missing from TCRdb's copy, which holds only in-frame ones; the method was immunoSEQ multiplex PCR. The sample has a few hundred thousand clones, around 84% seen once. Cohorts were assigned according to the clinical history that participants reported. The sample taken for sequencing was PBMCs or T cells enriched from blood (not recorded which). This TCR was recovered from a man aged 30-40 years who had recovered from COVID-19.

CDR3 in amino acids: CASSLQGPQETQYF. In nucleotides, the CDR3 is TGTGCCAGCAGCCTACAGGGGCCGCAAGAGACCCAGTACTTC. The chain employs TRBV5-4 and TRBJ2-5; TRBD1 aligns across 7 bases. J lost 2 bases, V lost 4 bases, and 5 bases had no gene match. Germline CDR1 is SGHNT and CDR2 is YYREEE (reference sequence). The CDR3 runs 14 residues.